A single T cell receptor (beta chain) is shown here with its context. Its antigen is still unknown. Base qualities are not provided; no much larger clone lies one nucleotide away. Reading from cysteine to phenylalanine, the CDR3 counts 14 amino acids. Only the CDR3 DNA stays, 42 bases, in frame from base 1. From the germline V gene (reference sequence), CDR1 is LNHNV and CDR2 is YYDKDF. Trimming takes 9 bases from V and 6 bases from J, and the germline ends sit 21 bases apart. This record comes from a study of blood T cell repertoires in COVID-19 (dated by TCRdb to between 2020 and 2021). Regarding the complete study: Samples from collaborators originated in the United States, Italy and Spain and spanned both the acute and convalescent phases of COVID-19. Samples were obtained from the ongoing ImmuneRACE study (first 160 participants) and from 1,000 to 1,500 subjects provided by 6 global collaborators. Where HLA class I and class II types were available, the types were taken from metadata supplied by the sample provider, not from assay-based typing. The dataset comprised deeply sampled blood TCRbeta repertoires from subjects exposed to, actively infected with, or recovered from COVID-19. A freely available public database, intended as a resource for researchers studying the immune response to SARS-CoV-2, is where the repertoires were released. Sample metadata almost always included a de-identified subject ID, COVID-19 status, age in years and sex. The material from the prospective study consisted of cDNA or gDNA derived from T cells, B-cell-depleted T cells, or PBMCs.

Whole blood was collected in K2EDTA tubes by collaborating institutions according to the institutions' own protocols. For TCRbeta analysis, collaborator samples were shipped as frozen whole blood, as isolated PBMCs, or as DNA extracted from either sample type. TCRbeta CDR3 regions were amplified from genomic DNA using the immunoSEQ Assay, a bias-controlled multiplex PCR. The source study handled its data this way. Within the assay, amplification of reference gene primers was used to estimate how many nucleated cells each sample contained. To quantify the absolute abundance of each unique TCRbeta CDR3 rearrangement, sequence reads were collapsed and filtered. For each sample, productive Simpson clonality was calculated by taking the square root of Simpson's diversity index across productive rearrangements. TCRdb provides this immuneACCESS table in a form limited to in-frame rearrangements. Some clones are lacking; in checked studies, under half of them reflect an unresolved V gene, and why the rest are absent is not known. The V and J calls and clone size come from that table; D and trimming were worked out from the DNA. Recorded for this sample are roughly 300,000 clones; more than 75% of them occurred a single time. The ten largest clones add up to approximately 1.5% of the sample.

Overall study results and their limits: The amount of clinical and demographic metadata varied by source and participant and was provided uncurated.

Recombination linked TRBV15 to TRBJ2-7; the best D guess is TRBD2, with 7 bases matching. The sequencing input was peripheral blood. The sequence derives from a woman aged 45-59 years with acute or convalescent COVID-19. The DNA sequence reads TGTGCCACGGCCCCGGGACACGGGGGGTCCGAGCAGTACTTC. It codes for CATAPGHGGSEQYF.